This TCR beta chain was identified in a study of vaccination and CD4 T cells after COVID-19. Study-wide results and caveats: Spike mono-reactivity applied to 304 of 307 vaccine-specific clones detected in convalescent patients. SARS-CoV-2-reactive clonotypes rose nonsignificantly, with the median going from about 20 to 38.

This clonotype was observed a single time. Its target is unknown. Treatment given: roughly 10-day PBMC culture with coronavirus spike peptide pools or control peptides (ViraFEST assay). Unexposed donor CD4+ T cells predated the COVID-19 pandemic, collected 2011-2018. Cultured CD4+ T-cell DNA underwent Oncomine TCR Beta short-read sequencing. TCRdb recomputed calls from the PCR reads with MiXCR, one row per CDR3 protein. The sample lists around 4,000 distinct CDR3 sequences; nearly 65% were seen once. The sample taken for sequencing was CD4+ T cells from blood, cultured in vitro. The TCR sequence derives from a human donor in good health.

DNA for the CDR3: TGTGCCAGTAGGCCCCAGGGGGGGACTGAAGCTTTCTTT. Translation gives CASRPQGGTEAFF. This sequence joins TRBV19 and TRBJ1-1, with 7 positions matching TRBD1. From germline, CDR1 is LNHDA and CDR2 SQIVND (reference sequence). CDR3 length: 13 amino acids. Trimming at V came to 6 bases and at J to 5 bases, leaving 6 bases not matched to a gene.